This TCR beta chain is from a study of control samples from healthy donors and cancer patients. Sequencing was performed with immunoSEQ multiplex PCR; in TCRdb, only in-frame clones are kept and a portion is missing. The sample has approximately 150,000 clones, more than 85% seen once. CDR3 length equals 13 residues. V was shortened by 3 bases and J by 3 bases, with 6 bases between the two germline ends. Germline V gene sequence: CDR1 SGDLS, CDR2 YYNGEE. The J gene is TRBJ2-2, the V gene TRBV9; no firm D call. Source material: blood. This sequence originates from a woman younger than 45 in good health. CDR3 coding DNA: TGTGCCAGCAGCGGAGAATACACCGGGGAGCTGTTTTTT. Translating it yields CASSGEYTGELFF.